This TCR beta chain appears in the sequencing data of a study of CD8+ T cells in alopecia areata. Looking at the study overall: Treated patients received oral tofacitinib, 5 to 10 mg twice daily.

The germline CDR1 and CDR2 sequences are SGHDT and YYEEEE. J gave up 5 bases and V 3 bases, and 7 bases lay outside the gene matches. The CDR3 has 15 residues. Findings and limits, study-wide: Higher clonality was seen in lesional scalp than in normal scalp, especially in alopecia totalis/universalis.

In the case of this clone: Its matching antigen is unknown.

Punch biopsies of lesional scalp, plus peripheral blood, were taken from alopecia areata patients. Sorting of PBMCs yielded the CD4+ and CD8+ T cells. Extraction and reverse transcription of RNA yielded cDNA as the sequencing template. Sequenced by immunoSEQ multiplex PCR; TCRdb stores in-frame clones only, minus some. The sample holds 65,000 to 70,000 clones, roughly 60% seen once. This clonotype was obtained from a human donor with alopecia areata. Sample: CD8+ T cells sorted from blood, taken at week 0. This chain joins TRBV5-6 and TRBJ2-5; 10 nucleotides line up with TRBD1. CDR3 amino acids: CASSSSGTGEETQYF. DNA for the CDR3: TGTGCCAGCAGCTCCTCTGGGACAGGGGAGGAGACCCAGTACTTC.